The 2 T cell receptor beta chains in this list originate from one sample, sequenced in a study of T-cell memory formation after mild COVID-19. TCRdb called the 5' RACE reads again in MiXCR, with one record for every CDR3 protein. Of 540,000 or so distinct CDR3 sequences listed, roughly 22% are singletons. The specimen was PBMCs or a T cell subset sorted from them (not recorded which). Receptors were obtained from an adult woman who had mild COVID-19 (a few samples of this study predate the infection). Cell type and time point are not known.

The table lists this clonotype with many counts. The chain joins TRBV5-1 to TRBJ2-7, with D unresolved. Trimming removed 4 bases at V and 0 bases at J, with 14 bases between. The CDR3 consists of 15 residues. CDR1 and CDR2 (germline): SGHRS, YFSETQ. CDR3 residues: CASSTGDSHSYEQYF. Written as DNA, the CDR3 is TGCGCCAGCAGCACCGGAGATTCGCACTCCTACGAGCAGTACTTC.

The chain joins TRBV20-1 to TRBJ2-4; 9 bases are a match to TRBD2. V lost 0 bases and J lost 5; bases outside the gene matches: 8. CDR3 size: 16 residues. Germline loops: CDR1 DFQATT, CDR2 SNEGSKA (reference sequence). The CDR3 coding sequence is TGCAGTGCTAGAGATGGGGCTAGCGGGAACGAAAACATTCAGTACTTC. This sequence encodes CSARDGASGNENIQYF.